This entry lists 22 T cell receptor beta chains sequenced from one sample in a study of blood T cell repertoires in COVID-19. The assay was immunoSEQ multiplex PCR, and TCRdb's table has in-frame clones only and misses some. This table holds about 88,000 clones, around nine tenths found once. Sequencing was carried out using peripheral blood. These receptor sequences come from an elderly woman with acute or convalescent COVID-19.

This sequence joins TRBV10-1 and TRBJ2-1; D perhaps matches TRBD2 (5 bases). The CDR3 sequence is 15 residues long. Per germline, CDR1 WNHNN and CDR2 SYGVQD (reference sequence). V dropped 8 bases and J dropped 0 bases, with 14 bases sitting between them. The CDR3 is CASGAAIYSYNEQFF. DNA of the CDR3: TGCGCCAGCGGAGCGGCCATCTACTCCTACAATGAGCAGTTCTTC.

The J gene is TRBJ2-3, the V gene TRBV4-3; 12 bases fit TRBD2. With 0 bases clipped from V and 3 bases from J, the junction kept 10 bases outside the gene matches. The germline CDR1 and CDR2 sequences are LGHNA and YSLEER. The CDR3 runs 19 residues. In DNA form, the CDR3 reads TGCGCCAGCAGCCAAGATTGGGCTAGCGGGAGGGCCGGAACAGATACGCAGTATTTT. This translates into CASSQDWASGRAGTDTQYF.

The chain combines TRBV2 with TRBJ2-7, with D uncertain. From germline, CDR1 is SNHLY and CDR2 FYNNEI. V dropped 2 bases and J dropped 2 bases, with 13 bases sitting between them. This CDR3 spans 15 amino acids. In nucleotides, the CDR3 is TGTGCCAGCAGTGAAAGAGTGGCAGGAACCTACGAGCAGTACTTC. Protein sequence: CASSERVAGTYEQYF.

The count of this clone is one. The chain is built from TRBV7-3 and TRBJ1-2; tentative D call: TRBD1 (6 bases). Germline-derived CDR1 and CDR2 are SGHTA and FQGTGA. Trimming stripped 2 bases from V and 3 bases from J, with 13 bases between. The CDR3 runs 15 residues. This chain's CDR3 is CASSLQSGVDYGYTF. CDR3 sequence (DNA): TGTGCCAGCAGCTTACAGTCAGGGGTGGACTATGGCTACACCTTC.

CDR3 in DNA: TGTGCCAGCAAGCCTTCGAACACTGAAGCTTTCTTT. It codes for CASKPSNTEAFF. The J gene is TRBJ1-1, the V gene TRBV25-1; D uncertain. Deletions cut 7 bases from V and 1 base from J, with 7 bases between. CDR1 is MGHDK and CDR2 is SYGVNS in the germline V gene. The CDR3 runs to 12 residues.

Only a few counts were recorded for this clone. The chain combines TRBV5-1 with TRBJ2-1; 9 positions agree with TRBD2. The V and J ends lost 0 bases and 3 bases, in that order; junction bases with no gene match: 1. Germline lookup yields CDR1 SGHRS and CDR2 YFSETQ. The CDR3 length is 15 residues. CDR3 residues: CASSLGLAVYNEQFF. CDR3 in DNA: TGCGCCAGCAGCTTGGGACTAGCGGTCTACAATGAGCAGTTCTTC.

This clone is a singleton in its sample. The rearrangement links TRBV6-2 or TRBV6-3 to TRBJ1-5; 9 bases match TRBD1. CDR3 size: 17 residues. The ends lost 4 bases at V and 5 bases at J; junction bases unmatched: 12. Germline V gene lookup returns CDR1 MNHEY and CDR2 SVGEGT. The CDR3 DNA sequence: TGTGCCAGCAGTTTAGCCCGGACAGGGGTTTTCGATCAGCCCCAGCATTTT. This encodes CASSLARTGVFDQPQHF.

V and J are TRBV4-1 and TRBJ1-2, with D perhaps matching TRBD1 (5 bases). V shed 1 base and J shed 0 bases, with 6 bases lying between them. This CDR3 contains 14 residues. The germline V gene encodes CDR1 MGHRA and CDR2 YSYEKL. CDR3 in amino acids: CASSQGTSNYGYTF. The CDR3 bases are TGCGCCAGCAGCCAAGGGACATCTAACTATGGCTACACCTTC.

V gene TRBV4-3 combines with J gene TRBJ1-3; a possible D gene is TRBD1 (6 bases). Trimming shortened V by 5 bases and J by 5 bases, and 16 bases separated the two germline ends. CDR1 is LGHNA and CDR2 is YSLEER in the germline V gene. The CDR3 length is 15 residues. CDR3: CASSDPGTTRNTIYF. CDR3 DNA: TGCGCCAGCAGCGACCCCGGGACAACCAGAAACACCATATATTTT.

The chain employs TRBV2 and TRBJ1-1, with D tentatively TRBD1 (5 bases). The CDR3 contains 13 residues. Germline V lookup: CDR1 SNHLY, CDR2 FYNNEI. Trimming pared 7 bases from V and 1 base from J, leaving 10 bases between. In DNA, the CDR3 is TGTGCCAGCACGGGACTGAAGAACACTGAAGCTTTCTTT. Encoded protein: CASTGLKNTEAFF.

Concerning this clone itself: Compared with germline, one end of the junction differs, possibly owing to a read error. The chain employs TRBV7-7 and TRBJ2-5; the D gene is possibly TRBD2 (7 bases). Germline assignment: CDR1 SSHAT and CDR2 FNYEAQ (reference sequence). This CDR3 has 14 residues. CDR3 sequence: CASSLYAGAETQYF. CDR3 sequence (DNA): TGTGCTAGCAGCTTATACGCGGGGGCAGAGACCCAGTACTTC.

CDR3 nucleotides: TGTGCCAGCAGTTACGGAAGAGGTCCGACCTCCTACGAGCAGTACTTC. Translated: CASSYGRGPTSYEQYF. The chain employs TRBV6-2 or TRBV6-3 and TRBJ2-7; D unclear. The germline V and J ends were trimmed by 2 bases and 0 bases, with 14 bases remaining between them. Germline V gene sequence: CDR1 MNHEY, CDR2 SVGEGT. The CDR3 extends over 16 amino acids.

This chain connects TRBV9 to TRBJ2-2; 7 nucleotides line up with TRBD2. The CDR3 has 16 residues. Germline V CDR1 and CDR2: SGDLS, YYNGEE. The junction had 3 bases not matched to a gene; V was cut back by 0 bases and J by 1 base. The CDR3 sequence: CASSVVPGGNTGELFF. The CDR3 nucleotides read TGTGCCAGCAGCGTAGTCCCGGGGGGGAACACCGGGGAGCTGTTTTTT.

The chain couples TRBV2 to TRBJ2-1; 9 bases agree with TRBD2. V was clipped by 2 bases and J by 5 bases; unmatched bases: 10. CDR1 and CDR2 (germline): SNHLY, FYNNEI. This CDR3 contains 17 residues. The CDR3 bases are TGTGCCAGCAGTGAAAGTCTAGCGGGGCTAGCGGACAATGAGCAGTTCTTC. Encoded protein: CASSESLAGLADNEQFF.

The chain is built from TRBV18 and TRBJ1-3, with 12 bases aligning to TRBD1. This CDR3 comprises 16 residues. Germline trimming cut 5 bases from V and 2 bases from J; bases unmatched to any gene: 4. Germline loops: CDR1 KGHSH, CDR2 LQKENI. Here the CDR3 reads CASSMGQGAAGNTIYF. DNA for the CDR3: TGTGCCAGCTCAATGGGACAGGGGGCTGCTGGAAACACCATATATTTT.

V usage is TRBV19 and J usage is TRBJ2-2; a weak D match, TRBD2 (6 bases). V shed 7 bases and J shed 5 bases, with 14 bases lying between them. This CDR3 spans 14 amino acids. Germline V CDR1 and CDR2: LNHDA, SQIVND (reference sequence). DNA of the CDR3: TGTGCCAGTAACCCACTAGCTCCAACCGGGGAGCTGTTTTTT. Amino acids: CASNPLAPTGELFF.

The chain couples TRBV3-1 (or the pseudogene TRBV3-2) to TRBJ2-5; TRBD2 agrees at 7 bases. The V gene's germline CDR1 is LGHDT and CDR2 YNNKEL (reference sequence). V shed 0 bases, J shed 3 bases, and the junction held 7 bases outside the gene matches. This CDR3 is built from 16 residues. As DNA, the CDR3 is TGTGCCAGCAGCCAAGAAATTTTTACTAGCGAAGAGACCCAGTACTTC. Amino acids: CASSQEIFTSEETQYF.

The rearrangement uses TRBV19 and TRBJ2-3; D is uncertain. The CDR3 totals 15 residues. Germline CDR1 reads LNHDA; CDR2 reads SQIVND (reference sequence). The germline V and J ends were trimmed by 6 bases and 1 base, with 14 bases remaining between them. The CDR3 bases are TGTGCCAGTAGAAGTGGGCACTGGGGCACAGATACGCAGTATTTT. It translates to CASRSGHWGTDTQYF.

This clone was seen once. The rearrangement links TRBV6-6 to TRBJ2-2; possible D gene TRBD1, 6 bases. The V and J ends lost 7 bases and 5 bases respectively, with 11 bases between them. This CDR3 contains 13 residues. Germline lookup yields CDR1 MNHNY and CDR2 SVGAGI (reference sequence). This CDR3 reads CASMGRGTGELFF. CDR3 DNA: TGTGCCAGCATGGGCAGGGGAACCGGGGAGCTGTTTTTT.

V is TRBV7-3 and J is TRBJ2-1; perhaps TRBD2 as D (5 bases). Trimming took off 4 bases at V and 6 bases at J, with 16 bases between the two ends. This CDR3 spans 15 amino acids. CDR1 is SGHTA, CDR2 FQGTGA, per germline. The CDR3 DNA sequence: TGTGCCAGCAGCTCCGCCGGGCTAGCAGGCAATGAGCAGTTCTTC. Translation gives CASSSAGLAGNEQFF.

This clone has just a few counts. The V call is TRBV4-3, the J call TRBJ2-1; 8 bases match TRBD2. The V and J ends lost 0 bases and 1 base, in that order; junction bases with no gene match: 17. The CDR3 runs 21 residues. Per germline, CDR1 LGHNA and CDR2 YSLEER. The CDR3 reads CASSQDRGLAGTWRSYNEQFF. The CDR3 DNA reads TGCGCCAGCAGCCAAGATCGAGGGTTAGCGGGAACTTGGAGGTCCTACAATGAGCAGTTCTTC.

The chain couples TRBV28 to TRBJ2-5, with TRBD1 identical over 9 bases. CDR3 length equals 15 residues. The trim removed 6 bases at V and 5 bases at J, leaving 10 bases unmatched. CDR1 MDHEN and CDR2 SYDVKM come from the germline V gene. Here the CDR3 DNA reads TGTGCCAGCAGCCGATTACAGGGGGCCCTCGAGACCCAGTACTTC. It codes for CASSRLQGALETQYF.